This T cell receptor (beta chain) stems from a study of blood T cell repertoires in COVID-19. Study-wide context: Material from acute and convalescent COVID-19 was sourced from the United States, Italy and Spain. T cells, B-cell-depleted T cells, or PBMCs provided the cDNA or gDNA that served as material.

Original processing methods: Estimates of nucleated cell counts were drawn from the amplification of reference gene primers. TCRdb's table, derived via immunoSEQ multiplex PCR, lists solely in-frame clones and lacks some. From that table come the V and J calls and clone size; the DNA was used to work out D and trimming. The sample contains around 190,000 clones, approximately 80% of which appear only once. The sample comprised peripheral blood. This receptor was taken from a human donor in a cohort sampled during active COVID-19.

The CDR3 region is CASSLSSGGNQPQHF. The DNA for the CDR3 is TGTGCCAGCAGCTTGAGCAGTGGAGGCAATCAGCCCCAGCATTTT. V usage is TRBV7-2 and J usage is TRBJ1-5, with no clear D. The CDR3 contains 15 residues. V lost 3 bases and J lost 2, with 11 bases in between. Per the germline V gene, CDR1 is SGHTA and CDR2 is FQGNSA.